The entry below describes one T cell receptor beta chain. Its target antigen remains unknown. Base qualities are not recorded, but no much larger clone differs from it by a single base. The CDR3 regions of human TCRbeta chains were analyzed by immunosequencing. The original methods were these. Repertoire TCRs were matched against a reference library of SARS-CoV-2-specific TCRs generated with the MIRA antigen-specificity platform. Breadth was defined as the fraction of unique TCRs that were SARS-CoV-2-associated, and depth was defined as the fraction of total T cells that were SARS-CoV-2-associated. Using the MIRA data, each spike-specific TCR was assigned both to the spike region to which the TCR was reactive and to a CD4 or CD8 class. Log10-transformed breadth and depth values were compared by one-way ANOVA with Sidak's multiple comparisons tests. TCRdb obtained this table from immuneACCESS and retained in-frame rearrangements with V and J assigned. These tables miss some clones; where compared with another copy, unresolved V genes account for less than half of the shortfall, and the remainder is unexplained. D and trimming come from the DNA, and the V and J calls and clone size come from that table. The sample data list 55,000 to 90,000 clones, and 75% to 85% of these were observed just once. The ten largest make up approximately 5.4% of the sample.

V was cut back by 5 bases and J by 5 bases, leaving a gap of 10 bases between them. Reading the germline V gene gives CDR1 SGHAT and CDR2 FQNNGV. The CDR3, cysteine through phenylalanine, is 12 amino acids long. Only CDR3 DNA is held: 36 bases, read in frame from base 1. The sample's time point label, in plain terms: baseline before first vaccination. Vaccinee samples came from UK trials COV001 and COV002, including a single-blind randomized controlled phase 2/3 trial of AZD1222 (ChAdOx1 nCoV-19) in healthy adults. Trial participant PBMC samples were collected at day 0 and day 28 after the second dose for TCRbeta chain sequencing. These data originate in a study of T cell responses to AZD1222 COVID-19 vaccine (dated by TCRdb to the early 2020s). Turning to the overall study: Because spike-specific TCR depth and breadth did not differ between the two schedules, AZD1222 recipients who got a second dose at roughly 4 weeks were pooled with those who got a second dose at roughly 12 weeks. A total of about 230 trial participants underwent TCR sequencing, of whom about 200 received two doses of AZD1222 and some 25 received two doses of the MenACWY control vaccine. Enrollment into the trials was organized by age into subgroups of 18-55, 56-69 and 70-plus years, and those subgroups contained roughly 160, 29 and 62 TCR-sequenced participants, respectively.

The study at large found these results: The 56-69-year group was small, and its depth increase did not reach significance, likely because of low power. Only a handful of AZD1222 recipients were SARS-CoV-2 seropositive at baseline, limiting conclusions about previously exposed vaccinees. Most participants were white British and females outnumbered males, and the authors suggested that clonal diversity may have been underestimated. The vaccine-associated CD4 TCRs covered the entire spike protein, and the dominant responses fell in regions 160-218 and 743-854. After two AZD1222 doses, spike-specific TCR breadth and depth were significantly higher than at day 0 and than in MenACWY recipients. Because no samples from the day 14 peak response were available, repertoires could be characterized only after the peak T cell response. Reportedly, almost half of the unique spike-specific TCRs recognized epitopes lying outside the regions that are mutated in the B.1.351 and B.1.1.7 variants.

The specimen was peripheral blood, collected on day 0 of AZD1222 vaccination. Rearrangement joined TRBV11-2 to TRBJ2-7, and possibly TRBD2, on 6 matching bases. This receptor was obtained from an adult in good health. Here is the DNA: TGTGCCAGCAGCCTCCGACTAGACGAGCAGTACTTC. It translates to CASSLRLDEQYF.